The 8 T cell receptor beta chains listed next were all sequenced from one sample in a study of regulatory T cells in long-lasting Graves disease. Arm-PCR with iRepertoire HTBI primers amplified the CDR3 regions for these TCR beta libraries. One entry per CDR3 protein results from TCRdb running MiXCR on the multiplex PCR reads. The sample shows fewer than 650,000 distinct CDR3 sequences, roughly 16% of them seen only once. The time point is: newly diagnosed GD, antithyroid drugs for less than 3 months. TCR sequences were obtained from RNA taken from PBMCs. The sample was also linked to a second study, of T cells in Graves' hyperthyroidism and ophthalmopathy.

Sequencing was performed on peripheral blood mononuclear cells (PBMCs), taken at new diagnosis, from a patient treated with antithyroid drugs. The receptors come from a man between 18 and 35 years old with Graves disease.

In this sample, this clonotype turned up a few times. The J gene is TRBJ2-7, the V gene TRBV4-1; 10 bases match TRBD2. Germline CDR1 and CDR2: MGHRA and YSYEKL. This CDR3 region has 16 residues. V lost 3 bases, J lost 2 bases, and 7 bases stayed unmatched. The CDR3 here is CASSHLTSGSPYEQYF. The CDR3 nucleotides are TGCGCCAGCAGCCACCTGACTAGCGGGTCACCCTACGAGCAGTACTTC.

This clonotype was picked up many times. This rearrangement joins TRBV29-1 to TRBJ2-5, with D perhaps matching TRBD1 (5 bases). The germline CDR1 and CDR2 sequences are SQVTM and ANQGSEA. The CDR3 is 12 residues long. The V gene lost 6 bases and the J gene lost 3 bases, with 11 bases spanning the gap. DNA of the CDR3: TGCAGCGTGCAACAGGCGAAAGAGACCCAGTACTTC. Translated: CSVQQAKETQYF. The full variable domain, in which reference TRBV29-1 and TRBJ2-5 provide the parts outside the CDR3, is SAVISQKPSRDICQRGTSLTIQCQVDSQVTMMFWYRQQPGQSLTLIATANQGSEATYESGFVIDKFPISRPNLTFSTLTVSNMSPEDSSIYLCSVQQAKETQYFGPGTRLLVL.

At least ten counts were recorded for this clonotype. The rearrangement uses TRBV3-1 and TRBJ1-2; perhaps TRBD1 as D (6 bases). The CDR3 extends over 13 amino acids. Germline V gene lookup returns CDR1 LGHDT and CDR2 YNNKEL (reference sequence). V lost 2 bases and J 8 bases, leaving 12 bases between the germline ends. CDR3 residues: CASSQWGAEGYTF. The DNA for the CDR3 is TGTGCCAGCAGCCAATGGGGGGCTGAAGGCTACACCTTC.

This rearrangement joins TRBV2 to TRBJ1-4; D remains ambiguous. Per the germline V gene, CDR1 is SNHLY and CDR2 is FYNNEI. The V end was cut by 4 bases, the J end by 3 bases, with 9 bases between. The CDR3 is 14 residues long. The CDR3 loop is CASSAAVSNEKLFF. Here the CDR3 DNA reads TGTGCCAGCAGTGCGGCAGTCTCTAATGAAAAACTGTTTTTT. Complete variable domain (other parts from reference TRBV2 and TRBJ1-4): EPEVTQTPSHQVTQMGQEVILRCVPISNHLYFYWYRQILGQKVEFLVSFYNNEISEKSEIFDDQFSVERPDGSNFTLKIRSTKLEDSAMYFCASSAAVSNEKLFFGSGTQLSVL.

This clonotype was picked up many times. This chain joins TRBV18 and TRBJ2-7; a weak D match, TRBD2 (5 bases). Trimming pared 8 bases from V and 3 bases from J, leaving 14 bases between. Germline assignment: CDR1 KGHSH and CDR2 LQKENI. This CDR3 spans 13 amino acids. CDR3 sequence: CASSPIGVYEQYF. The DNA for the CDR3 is TGTGCCAGCAGTCCTATCGGGGTCTACGAGCAGTACTTC.

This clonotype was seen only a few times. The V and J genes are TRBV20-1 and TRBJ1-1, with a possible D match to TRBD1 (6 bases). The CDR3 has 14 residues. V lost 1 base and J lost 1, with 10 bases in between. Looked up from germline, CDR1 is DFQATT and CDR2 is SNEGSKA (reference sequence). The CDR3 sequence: CSARVLRGNTEAFF. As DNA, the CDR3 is TGCAGTGCTAGAGTTCTCAGGGGGAACACTGAAGCTTTCTTT.

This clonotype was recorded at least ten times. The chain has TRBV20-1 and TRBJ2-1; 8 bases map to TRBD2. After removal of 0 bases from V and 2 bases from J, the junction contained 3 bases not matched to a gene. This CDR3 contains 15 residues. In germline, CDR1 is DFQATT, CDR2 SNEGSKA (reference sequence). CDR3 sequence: CSARDGTRAYNEQFF. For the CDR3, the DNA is TGCAGTGCTAGAGATGGGACTAGGGCCTACAATGAGCAGTTCTTC.

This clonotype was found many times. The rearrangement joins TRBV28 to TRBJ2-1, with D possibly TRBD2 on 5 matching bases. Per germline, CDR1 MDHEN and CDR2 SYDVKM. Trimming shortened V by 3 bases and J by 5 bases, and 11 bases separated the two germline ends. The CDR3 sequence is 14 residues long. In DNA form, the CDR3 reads TGTGCCAGCAGTTTTCTCCGGCGGGACAATGAGCAGTTCTTC. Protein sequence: CASSFLRRDNEQFF.